The clone carrying this T cell receptor (beta chain) was counted only a few times. This specimen comes from a study of T-cell reconstitution after alpha-beta-depleted transplantation in children. Unique molecular identifiers were used to barcode this TCRbeta library. TCRdb processed the PCR reads anew with MiXCR; each CDR3 protein has one entry. The sample yields 190,000 or so distinct CDR3 sequences, roughly 7.5% seen once. V was cut by 5 bases and J by 7 bases, with 23 bases left in between. CDR1 is SEHNR and CDR2 is FQNEAQ in the germline V gene (reference sequence). The CDR3 length is 17 residues.

This receptor was identified in a human donor who donated a stem cell graft to a child with Wiskott-Aldrich syndrome. This chain uses TRBV7-9 with TRBJ2-2; tentative D call: TRBD1 (6 bases). This specimen consisted of PBMCs from the stem cell graft donor, obtained from the stem cell graft. The chain's CDR3 is CASSPLRGSGIGGELFF. The CDR3 coding sequence is TGTGCCAGCAGCCCCCTTAGGGGGTCGGGCATTGGCGGGGAGCTGTTTTTT.